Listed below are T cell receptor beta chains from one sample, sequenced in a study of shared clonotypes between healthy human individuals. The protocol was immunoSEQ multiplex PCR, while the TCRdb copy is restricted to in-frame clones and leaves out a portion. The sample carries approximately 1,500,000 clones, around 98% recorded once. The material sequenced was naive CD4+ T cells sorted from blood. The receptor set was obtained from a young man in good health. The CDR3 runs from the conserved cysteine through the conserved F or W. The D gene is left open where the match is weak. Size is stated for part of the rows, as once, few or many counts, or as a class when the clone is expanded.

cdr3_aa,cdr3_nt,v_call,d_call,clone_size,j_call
CASRTGTSGRSSYEQYF,TGCGCCAGCAGAACCGGGACTAGCGGGAGGAGCTCCTACGAGCAGTACTTC,TRBV5-1,TRBD2,-,TRBJ2-7
CASSIRGHEKLFF,TGTGCCAGTAGTATCAGGGGCCATGAAAAACTGTTTTTT,TRBV19,-,-,TRBJ1-4
CASSPASGNQETQYF,TGTGCCAGCTCACCGGCTAGCGGGAATCAAGAGACCCAGTACTTC,TRBV18,TRBD2,-,TRBJ2-5
CTSSQPGTSGSNGYNEQFF,TGCACCAGCAGCCAGCCCGGGACTAGCGGGAGCAACGGCTACAATGAGCAGTTCTTC,TRBV1,-,-,TRBJ2-1
CASSLRTGQLSYNEQFF,TGTGCCAGCAGCTTAAGGACGGGCCAGCTCTCCTACAATGAGCAGTTCTTC,TRBV7-6,-,-,TRBJ2-1
CASRLNEKLFF,TGTGCCAGCAGACTTAATGAAAAACTGTTTTTT,TRBV28,-,-,TRBJ1-4
CASREIGRDIHYGYTF,TGTGCCAGCAGGGAAATCGGTAGGGATATACACTATGGCTACACCTTC,TRBV6-1,-,-,TRBJ1-2
CASSMGGGGRANEQFF,TGTGCCAGTAGTATGGGCGGCGGCGGGAGGGCCAATGAGCAGTTCTTC,TRBV19,TRBD2,-,TRBJ2-1
CASSKAETGGIDEKLFF,TGTGCCAGCAGCAAAGCGGAGACAGGGGGGATAGATGAAAAACTGTTTTTT,TRBV21-1,-,-,TRBJ1-4
CASSPGTSAQETQYF,TGTGCCAGCAGTCCAGGGACTAGCGCACAAGAGACCCAGTACTTC,TRBV28,TRBD2,-,TRBJ2-5
CASSSTLTDTQYF,TGTGCCAGCAGCTCAACACTCACAGATACGCAGTATTTT,TRBV7-9,-,-,TRBJ2-3
CASSLTSGMVDTQYF,TGTGCCAGCAGCTTAACTAGCGGGATGGTGGATACGCAGTATTTT,TRBV7-3,TRBD2,-,TRBJ2-3
CASSRGRSGANVLTF,TGTGCCAGCAGCAGGGGCCGCTCTGGGGCCAACGTCCTGACTTTC,TRBV11-2,-,-,TRBJ2-6
CAIKGGYSDEQFF,TGTGCCATCAAGGGAGGTTATAGCGATGAGCAGTTCTTC,TRBV10-3,-,-,TRBJ2-1
CASSPSGEGNSYEQYF,TGTGCCAGCAGTCCCTCGGGGGAGGGGAACTCCTACGAGCAGTACTTC,TRBV28,TRBD2,once,TRBJ2-7
CASSHDPGNLLTDTQYF,TGCGCCAGCAGCCACGACCCGGGGAACCTCCTCACAGATACGCAGTATTTT,TRBV5-1,-,-,TRBJ2-3
CASSIDRAYSNQPQHF,TGTGCCAGTAGTATAGATCGGGCTTATAGCAATCAGCCCCAGCATTTT,TRBV19,-,-,TRBJ1-5
CASSLTGPGTYNEQFF,TGCGCCAGCAGCTTGACAGGGCCCGGAACATACAATGAGCAGTTCTTC,TRBV5-1,-,-,TRBJ2-1
CASSLGPGLAGGADTQYF,TGTGCCAGCAGTTTAGGGCCGGGACTAGCGGGAGGGGCAGATACGCAGTATTTT,TRBV27,TRBD2,-,TRBJ2-3
CASSTRQGLRQPQHF,TGTGCCAGCAGCACTCGGCAGGGGCTCCGGCAGCCCCAGCATTTT,TRBV5-6,-,-,TRBJ1-5
CASSSVRTSGNDEQYF,TGCGCCAGCAGCAGTGTGAGGACTAGCGGGAACGACGAGCAGTACTTC,TRBV5-1,TRBD2,-,TRBJ2-7
CASGIDEQYF,TGTGCCAGCGGCATTGACGAGCAGTACTTC,TRBV28,-,-,TRBJ2-7
CASSPGLTQETQYF,TGCGCCAGCAGCCCGGGACTGACCCAAGAGACCCAGTACTTC,TRBV5-1,-,-,TRBJ2-5
CASSSGYRETGSNEQFF,TGCGCCAGCAGCTCAGGATACCGGGAAACAGGGTCAAATGAGCAGTTCTTC,TRBV5-1,-,-,TRBJ2-1
CASTRLVGTNEQYF,TGTGCCAGCACCAGACTGGTTGGGACCAACGAGCAGTACTTC,TRBV7-9,-,-,TRBJ2-7
CSAGTELIANYGYTF,TGCAGCGCCGGGACAGAATTAATAGCTAACTATGGCTACACCTTC,TRBV29-1,TRBD1,-,TRBJ1-2
CAIERGGDNKQFF,TGTGCCATCGAGAGGGGTGGGGACAATAAGCAGTTCTTC,TRBV10-3,-,-,TRBJ2-1
CASSLGLADEQYF,TGTGCCAGCAGCTTGGGACTAGCCGACGAGCAGTACTTC,TRBV7-9,TRBD2,-,TRBJ2-7
CSVFFYEQYF,TGCAGCGTTTTTTTCTACGAGCAGTACTTC,TRBV29-1,-,-,TRBJ2-7
CASSSYKLGEAFF,TGTGCCAGCAGTTCCTACAAGCTTGGTGAAGCTTTCTTT,TRBV27,-,-,TRBJ1-1
CATLRQGASYEQYF,TGTGCCACCTTAAGACAGGGGGCGAGTTACGAGCAGTACTTC,TRBV6-1,TRBD1,-,TRBJ2-7
CASSPPGRGSYNEQFF,TGTGCCAGCTCACCACCGGGCCGGGGCTCCTACAATGAGCAGTTCTTC,TRBV18,-,-,TRBJ2-1
CASREANNEQFF,TGCGCCAGCAGGGAGGCAAACAATGAGCAGTTCTTC,TRBV5-1,-,-,TRBJ2-1
CAISGGTVSTWDTF,TGTGCCATCAGTGGAGGGACAGTTTCAACCTGGGACACCTTC,TRBV10-3,TRBD1,-,TRBJ1-2
CASSYGVGSEKLFF,TGTGCCAGCAGTTACGGGGTGGGGAGTGAAAAACTGTTTTTT,TRBV6-6,-,once,TRBJ1-4
CASSFSAPERDEQFF,TGCGCCAGCAGCTTTTCAGCCCCCGAACGGGATGAGCAGTTCTTC,TRBV5-1,-,-,TRBJ2-1
CASSNDRVAYEQYF,TGTGCCAGCAGTAACGACAGGGTCGCCTACGAGCAGTACTTC,TRBV5-4,TRBD1,-,TRBJ2-7
CASSLDHRLAEAFF,TGTGCCAGCAGCTTAGATCACCGACTCGCGGAAGCTTTCTTT,TRBV11-2,-,-,TRBJ1-1
CASSPIPGLAGAGETQYF,TGTGCCAGCTCACCTATACCGGGACTAGCGGGAGCGGGTGAGACCCAGTACTTC,TRBV18,TRBD2,-,TRBJ2-5
CASSSGLAGHGETQYF,TGTGCCAGCAGCTCTGGACTAGCGGGACATGGTGAGACCCAGTACTTC,TRBV7-8,TRBD2,-,TRBJ2-5
CASASTSSGGLTQYF,TGTGCTAGTGCCTCGACCTCCAGCGGGGGTTTGACCCAGTACTTC,TRBV12-5,TRBD2,-,TRBJ2-5
CASSYSRGHSSYEQYF,TGTGCCAGCAGTTACTCTAGGGGACACTCGTCCTACGAGCAGTACTTC,TRBV6-5,-,-,TRBJ2-7
CASSARDRGTGNTIYF,TGTGCCAGCAGCGCAAGAGACAGGGGCACTGGAAACACCATATATTTT,TRBV9,TRBD1,-,TRBJ1-3
CASSLAPGLDRETQYF,TGCGCCAGCAGCTTGGCCCCGGGACTAGATAGGGAGACCCAGTACTTC,TRBV5-1,TRBD2,-,TRBJ2-5
CASSFGTLNTEAFF,TGTGCCAGCAGCTTCGGGACCCTGAACACTGAAGCTTTCTTT,TRBV5-5,-,once,TRBJ1-1
CASSSLAGGDTQYF,TGTGCCAGCAGCTCCCTAGCGGGCGGGGATACGCAGTATTTT,TRBV5-4,TRBD2,-,TRBJ2-3
CASSFTVNTGELFF,TGTGCCAGCAGCTTCACAGTGAACACCGGGGAGCTGTTTTTT,TRBV5-5,-,-,TRBJ2-2
CASSPQGSSYNEQFF,TGTGCCAGCAGTCCCCAGGGAAGCTCCTACAATGAGCAGTTCTTC,TRBV6-1,-,-,TRBJ2-1
CASSLRGVYSGNTIYF,TGTGCCAGCAGTTTACGGGGGGTGTACTCTGGAAACACCATATATTTT,TRBV28,-,-,TRBJ1-3
CASSSRQGGNTEAFF,TGTGCCAGCAGCTCCAGACAGGGTGGGAACACTGAAGCTTTCTTT,TRBV7-9,TRBD1,-,TRBJ1-1
CASSFLRRHSYNEQFF,TGTGCCAGCAGTTTCCTGCGGAGACATTCCTACAATGAGCAGTTCTTC,TRBV6-5,-,-,TRBJ2-1
CANSGVIGGELFF,TGTGCCAACAGTGGAGTAATAGGCGGGGAGCTGTTTTTT,TRBV6-1,-,-,TRBJ2-2